This paragraph covers one T cell receptor (beta chain) sequence. Antigen: not known. A multiplex PCR was run with 60 Vbeta primers and 13 Jbeta primers. Assay: immunoSEQ multiplex PCR; the TCRdb copy retains only in-frame clones and omits some. The data show roughly 150,000 clones, around two thirds seen once. The data originate from a study of cytomegalovirus exposure and HLA in healthy donors. The CDR3 extends over 11 amino acids. J gave up 13 bases and V 10 bases, and 12 bases lay outside the gene matches. CDR1 and CDR2 from the germline V gene are MDHEN and SYDVKM. Whole-study results and caveats: A few chains tied to CMV proved CMV antigen-specific in vitro.

The V and J genes are TRBV28 and TRBJ2-5, with 7 bases identical to TRBD2. This clonotype originated in a man aged 30 to 39 in good health and CMV-seropositive. Sequenced sample: PBMCs. CDR3 amino acids: CAIAGPRELYF. DNA of the CDR3: TGTGCCATTGCCGGGCCGCGGGAGTTGTACTTC.